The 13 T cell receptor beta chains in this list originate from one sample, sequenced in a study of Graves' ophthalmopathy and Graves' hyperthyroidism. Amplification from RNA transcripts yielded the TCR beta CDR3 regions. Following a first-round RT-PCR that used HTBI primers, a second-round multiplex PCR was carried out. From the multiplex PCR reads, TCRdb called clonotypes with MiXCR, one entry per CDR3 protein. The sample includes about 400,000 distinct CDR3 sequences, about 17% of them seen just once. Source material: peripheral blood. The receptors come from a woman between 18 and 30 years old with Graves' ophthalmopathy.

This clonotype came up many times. The CDR3 reads CASSLGPGGRINQPQHF. DNA of the CDR3: TGTGCCAGCAGCTTGGGTCCGGGGGGCAGGATCAATCAGCCCCAGCATTTT. V is TRBV5-6 and J is TRBJ1-5, with a possible D match to TRBD1 (6 bases). Germline CDR1 and CDR2: SGHDT and YYEEEE. V was cut by 0 bases and J by 3 bases, with 16 bases left in between. The CDR3 spans 17 residues.

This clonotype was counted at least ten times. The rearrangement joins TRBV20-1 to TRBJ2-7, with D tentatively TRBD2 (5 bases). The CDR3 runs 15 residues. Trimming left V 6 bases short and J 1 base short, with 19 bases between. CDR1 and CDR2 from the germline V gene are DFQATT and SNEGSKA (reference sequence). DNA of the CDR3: TGCAGTGCCAGACTCCGGGATTTGATTTCCTACGAGCAGTACTTC. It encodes CSARLRDLISYEQYF.

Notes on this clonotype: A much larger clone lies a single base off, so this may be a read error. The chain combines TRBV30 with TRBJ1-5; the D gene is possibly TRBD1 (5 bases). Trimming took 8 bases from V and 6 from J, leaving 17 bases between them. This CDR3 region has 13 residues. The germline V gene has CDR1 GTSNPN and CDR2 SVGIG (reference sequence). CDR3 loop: CAASRDGTQPQHF. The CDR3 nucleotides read TGTGCCGCAAGCCGGGACGGCACTCAGCCCCAGCATTTT.

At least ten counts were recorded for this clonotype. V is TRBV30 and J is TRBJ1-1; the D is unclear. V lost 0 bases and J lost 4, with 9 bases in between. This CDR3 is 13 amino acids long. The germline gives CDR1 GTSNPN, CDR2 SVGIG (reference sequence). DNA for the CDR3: TGTGCCTGGAGTGTATCGGTAGGCACTGAAGCTTTCTTT. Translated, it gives CAWSVSVGTEAFF.

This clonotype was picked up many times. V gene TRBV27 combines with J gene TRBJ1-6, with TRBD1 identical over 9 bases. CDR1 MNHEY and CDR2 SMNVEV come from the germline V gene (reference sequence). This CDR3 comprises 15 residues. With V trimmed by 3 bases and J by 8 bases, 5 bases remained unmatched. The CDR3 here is CASSFSGQGYSPLHF. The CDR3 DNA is TGTGCCAGCAGTTTCTCGGGACAGGGCTATTCACCCCTCCACTTT.

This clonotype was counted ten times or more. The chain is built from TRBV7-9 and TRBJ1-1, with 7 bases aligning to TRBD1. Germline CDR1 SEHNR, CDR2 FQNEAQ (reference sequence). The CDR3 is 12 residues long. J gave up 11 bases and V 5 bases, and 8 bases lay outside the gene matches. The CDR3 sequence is CASSATGLGAFF. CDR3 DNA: TGTGCCAGCAGCGCGACAGGGTTGGGGGCTTTCTTT. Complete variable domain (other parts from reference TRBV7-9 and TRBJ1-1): DTGVSQNPRHKITKRGQNVTFRCDPISEHNRLYWYRQTLGQGPEFLTYFQNEAQLEKSRLLSDRFSAERPKGSFSTLEIQRTEQGDSAMYLCASSATGLGAFFGQGTRLTVV.

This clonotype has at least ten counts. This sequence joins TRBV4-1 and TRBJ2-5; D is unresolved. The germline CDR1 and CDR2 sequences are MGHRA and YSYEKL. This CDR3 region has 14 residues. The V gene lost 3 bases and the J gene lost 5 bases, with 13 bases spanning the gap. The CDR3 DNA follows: TGCGCCAGCAGCCAGGCGATAGGGATGGAGACCCAGTACTTC. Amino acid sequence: CASSQAIGMETQYF.

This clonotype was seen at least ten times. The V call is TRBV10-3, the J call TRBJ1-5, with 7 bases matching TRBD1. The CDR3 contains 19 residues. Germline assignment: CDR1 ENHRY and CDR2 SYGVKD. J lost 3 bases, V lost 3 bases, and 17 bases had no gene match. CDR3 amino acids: CAISDKGLGRGGLNQPQHF. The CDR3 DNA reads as TGTGCCATCAGTGATAAGGGCCTGGGGAGAGGGGGCCTCAATCAGCCCCAGCATTTT.

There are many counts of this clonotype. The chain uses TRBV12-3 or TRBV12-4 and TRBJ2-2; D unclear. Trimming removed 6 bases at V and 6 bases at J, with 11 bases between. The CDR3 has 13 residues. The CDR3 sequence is CASSSVGPGELFF. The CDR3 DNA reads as TGTGCCAGCAGCTCCGTGGGTCCCGGGGAGCTGTTTTTT.

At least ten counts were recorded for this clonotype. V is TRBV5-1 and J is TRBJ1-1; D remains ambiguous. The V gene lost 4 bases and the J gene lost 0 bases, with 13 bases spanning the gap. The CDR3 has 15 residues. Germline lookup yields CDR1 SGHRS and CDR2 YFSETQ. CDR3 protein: CASSPSFNMNTEAFF. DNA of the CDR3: TGCGCCAGCAGCCCATCCTTTAACATGAACACTGAAGCTTTCTTT.

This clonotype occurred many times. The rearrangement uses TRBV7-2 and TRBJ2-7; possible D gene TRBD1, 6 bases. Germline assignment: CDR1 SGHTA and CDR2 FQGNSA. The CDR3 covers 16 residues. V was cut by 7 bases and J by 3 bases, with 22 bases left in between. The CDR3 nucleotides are TGTGCCAGCACCTTTTCGACGACAGGCTCCTTCTACGAGCAGTACTTC. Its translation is CASTFSTTGSFYEQYF.

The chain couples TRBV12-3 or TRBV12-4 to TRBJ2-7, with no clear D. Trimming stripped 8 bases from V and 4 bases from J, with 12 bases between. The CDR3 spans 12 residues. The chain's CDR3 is CASGIQGYEQYF. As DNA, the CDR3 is TGTGCCAGCGGGATTCAAGGATACGAGCAGTACTTC.

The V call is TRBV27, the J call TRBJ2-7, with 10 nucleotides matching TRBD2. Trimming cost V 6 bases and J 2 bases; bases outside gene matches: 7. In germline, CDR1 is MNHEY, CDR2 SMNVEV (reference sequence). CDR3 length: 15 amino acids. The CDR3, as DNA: TGTGCCAGCAGGCCTAGCGGGAGAAGGCCCTACGAGCAGTACTTC. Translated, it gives CASRPSGRRPYEQYF.